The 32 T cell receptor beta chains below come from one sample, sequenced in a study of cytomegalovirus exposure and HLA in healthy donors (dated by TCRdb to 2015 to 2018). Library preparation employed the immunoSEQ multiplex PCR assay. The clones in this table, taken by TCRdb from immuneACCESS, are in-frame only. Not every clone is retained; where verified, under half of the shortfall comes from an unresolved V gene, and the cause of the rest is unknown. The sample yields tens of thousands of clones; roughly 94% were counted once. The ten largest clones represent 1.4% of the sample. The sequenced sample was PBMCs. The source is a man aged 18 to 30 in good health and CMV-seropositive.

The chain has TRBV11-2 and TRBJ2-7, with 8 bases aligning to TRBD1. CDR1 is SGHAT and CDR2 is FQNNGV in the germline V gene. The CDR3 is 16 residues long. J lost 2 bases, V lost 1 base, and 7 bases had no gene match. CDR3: CASSLGSGTGTYEQYF. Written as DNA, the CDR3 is TGTGCCAGCAGCTTAGGGTCCGGGACAGGCACCTACGAGCAGTACTTC.

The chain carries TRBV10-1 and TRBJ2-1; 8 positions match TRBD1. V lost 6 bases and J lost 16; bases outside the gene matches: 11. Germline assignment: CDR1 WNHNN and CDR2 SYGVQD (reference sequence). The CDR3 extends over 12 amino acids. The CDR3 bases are TGCGCCAGCAGGGAAGGACAGGGTTTTGATTTCTTC. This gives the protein CASREGQGFDFF.

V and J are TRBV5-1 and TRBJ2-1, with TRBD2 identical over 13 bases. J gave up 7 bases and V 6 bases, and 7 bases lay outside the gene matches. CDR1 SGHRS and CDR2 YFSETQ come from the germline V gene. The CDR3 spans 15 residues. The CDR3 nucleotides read TGCGCCAGCAAACTAGCGGGAGGGCTCGGGAATGAGCAGTTCTTC. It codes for CASKLAGGLGNEQFF.

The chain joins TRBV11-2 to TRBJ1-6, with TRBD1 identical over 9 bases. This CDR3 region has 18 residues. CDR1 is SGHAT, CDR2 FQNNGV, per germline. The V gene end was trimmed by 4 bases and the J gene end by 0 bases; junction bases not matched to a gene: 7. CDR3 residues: CASSSNPGQGSYNSPLHF. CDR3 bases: TGTGCCAGCAGCTCCAATCCGGGACAGGGCTCCTATAATTCACCCCTCCACTTT.

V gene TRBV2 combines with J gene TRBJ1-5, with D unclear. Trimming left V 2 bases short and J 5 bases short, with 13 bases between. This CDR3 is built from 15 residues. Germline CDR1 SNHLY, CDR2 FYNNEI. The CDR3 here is CASSEREVVYQPQHF. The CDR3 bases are TGTGCCAGCAGTGAACGGGAAGTAGTTTATCAGCCCCAGCATTTT.

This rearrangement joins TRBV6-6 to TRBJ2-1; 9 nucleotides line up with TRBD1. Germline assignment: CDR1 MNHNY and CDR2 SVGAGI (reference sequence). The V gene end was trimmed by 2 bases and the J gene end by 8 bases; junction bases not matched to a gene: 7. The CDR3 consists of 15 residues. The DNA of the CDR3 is TGTGCCAGCAGTTACACCGGACAGGGGTTGGATGAGCAGTTCTTC. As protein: CASSYTGQGLDEQFF.

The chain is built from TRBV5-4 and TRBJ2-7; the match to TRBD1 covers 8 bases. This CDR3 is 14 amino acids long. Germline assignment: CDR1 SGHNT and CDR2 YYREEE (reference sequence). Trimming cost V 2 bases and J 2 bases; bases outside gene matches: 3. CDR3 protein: CASSLTRGPYEQYF. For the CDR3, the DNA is TGTGCCAGCAGCTTAACCAGGGGGCCCTACGAGCAGTACTTC.

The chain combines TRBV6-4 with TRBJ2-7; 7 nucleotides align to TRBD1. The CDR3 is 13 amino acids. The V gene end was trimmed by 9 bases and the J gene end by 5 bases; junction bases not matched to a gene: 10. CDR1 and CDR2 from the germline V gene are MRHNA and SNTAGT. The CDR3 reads CASHDRAGHEQYF. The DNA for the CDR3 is TGTGCCAGTCACGACAGGGCCGGGCACGAGCAGTACTTC.

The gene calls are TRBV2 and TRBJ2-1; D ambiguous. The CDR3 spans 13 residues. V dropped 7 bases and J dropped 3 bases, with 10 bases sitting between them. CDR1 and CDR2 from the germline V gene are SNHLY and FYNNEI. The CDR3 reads CASIEVDYNEQFF. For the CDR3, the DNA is TGTGCCAGCATCGAGGTAGACTACAATGAGCAGTTCTTC. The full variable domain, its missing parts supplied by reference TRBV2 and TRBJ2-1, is EPEVTQTPSHQVTQMGQEVILRCVPISNHLYFYWYRQILGQKVEFLVSFYNNEISEKSEIFDDQFSVERPDGSNFTLKIRSTKLEDSAMYFCASIEVDYNEQFFGPGTRLTVL.

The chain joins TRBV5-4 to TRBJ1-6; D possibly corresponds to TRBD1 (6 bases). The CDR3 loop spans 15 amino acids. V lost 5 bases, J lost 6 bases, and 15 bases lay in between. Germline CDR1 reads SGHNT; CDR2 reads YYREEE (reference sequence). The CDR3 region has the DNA TGTGCCAGCAGGGGACAAGGAGCATTTAATTCACCCCTCCACTTT. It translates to CASRGQGAFNSPLHF.

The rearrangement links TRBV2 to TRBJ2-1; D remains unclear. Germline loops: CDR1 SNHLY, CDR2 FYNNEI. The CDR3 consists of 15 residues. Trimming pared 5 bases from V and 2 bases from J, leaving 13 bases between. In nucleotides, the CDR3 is TGTGCCAGCAGTTCAGCCCGGCAGGCCTACAATGAGCAGTTCTTC. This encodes CASSSARQAYNEQFF. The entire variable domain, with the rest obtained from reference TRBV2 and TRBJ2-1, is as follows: EPEVTQTPSHQVTQMGQEVILRCVPISNHLYFYWYRQILGQKVEFLVSFYNNEISEKSEIFDDQFSVERPDGSNFTLKIRSTKLEDSAMYFCASSSARQAYNEQFFGPGTRLTVL.

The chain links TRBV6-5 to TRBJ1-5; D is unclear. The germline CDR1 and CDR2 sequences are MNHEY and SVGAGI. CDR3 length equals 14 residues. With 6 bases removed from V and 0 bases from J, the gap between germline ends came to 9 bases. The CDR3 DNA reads TGTGCCAGCAGGAACGGGAATAGCAATCAGCCCCAGCATTTT. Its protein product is CASRNGNSNQPQHF.

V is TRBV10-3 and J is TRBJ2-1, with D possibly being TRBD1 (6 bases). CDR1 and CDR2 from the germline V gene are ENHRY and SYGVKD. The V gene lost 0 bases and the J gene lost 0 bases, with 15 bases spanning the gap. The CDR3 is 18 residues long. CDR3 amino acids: CAISESGAAASSYNEQFF. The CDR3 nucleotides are TGTGCCATCAGTGAGTCGGGGGCTGCGGCGAGCTCCTACAATGAGCAGTTCTTC.

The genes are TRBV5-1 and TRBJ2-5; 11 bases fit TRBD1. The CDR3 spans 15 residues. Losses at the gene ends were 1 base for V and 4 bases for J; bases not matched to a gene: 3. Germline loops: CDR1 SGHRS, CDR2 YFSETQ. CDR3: CASSLYGTGGETQYF. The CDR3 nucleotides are TGCGCCAGCAGCTTGTACGGGACAGGGGGAGAGACCCAGTACTTC.

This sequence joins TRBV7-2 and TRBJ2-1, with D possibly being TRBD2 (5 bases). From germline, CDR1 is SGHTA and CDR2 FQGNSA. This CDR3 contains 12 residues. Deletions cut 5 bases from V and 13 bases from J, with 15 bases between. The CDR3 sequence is CASSVNREGQFF. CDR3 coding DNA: TGTGCCAGCAGCGTTAACCGGGAAGGACAGTTCTTC.

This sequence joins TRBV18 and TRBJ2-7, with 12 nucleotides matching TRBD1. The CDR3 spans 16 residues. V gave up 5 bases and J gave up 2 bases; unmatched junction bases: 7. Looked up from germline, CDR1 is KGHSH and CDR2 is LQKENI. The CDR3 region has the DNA TGTGCCAGCTCAGCGGGACAGGGGGCTTTGACCTACGAGCAGTACTTC. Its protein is CASSAGQGALTYEQYF.

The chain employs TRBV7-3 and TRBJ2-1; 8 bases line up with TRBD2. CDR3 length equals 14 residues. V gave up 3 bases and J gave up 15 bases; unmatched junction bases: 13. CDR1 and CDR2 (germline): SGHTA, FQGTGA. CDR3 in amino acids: CASSFDTAGAPWFF. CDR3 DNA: TGTGCCAGCAGCTTCGATACAGCGGGAGCCCCCTGGTTCTTC.

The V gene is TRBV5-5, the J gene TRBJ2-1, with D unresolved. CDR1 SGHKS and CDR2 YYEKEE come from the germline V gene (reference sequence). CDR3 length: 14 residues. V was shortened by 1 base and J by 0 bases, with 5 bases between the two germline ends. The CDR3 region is CASSLSSSYNEQFF. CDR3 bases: TGTGCCAGCAGCTTGTCGAGCTCCTACAATGAGCAGTTCTTC.

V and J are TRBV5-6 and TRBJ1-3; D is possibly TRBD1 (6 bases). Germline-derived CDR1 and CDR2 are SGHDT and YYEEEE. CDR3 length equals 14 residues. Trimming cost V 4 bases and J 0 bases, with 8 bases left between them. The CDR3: CASSIGGSGNTIYF. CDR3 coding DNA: TGTGCCAGCAGCATAGGGGGCTCTGGAAACACCATATATTTT.

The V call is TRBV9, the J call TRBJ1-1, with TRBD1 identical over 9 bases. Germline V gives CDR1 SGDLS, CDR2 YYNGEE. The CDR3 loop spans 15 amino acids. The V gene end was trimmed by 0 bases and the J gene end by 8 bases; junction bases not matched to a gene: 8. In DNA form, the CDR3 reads TGTGCCAGCAGCGTAGCGAGGACAGGGGACAGGGAAGCTTTCTTT. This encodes CASSVARTGDREAFF.

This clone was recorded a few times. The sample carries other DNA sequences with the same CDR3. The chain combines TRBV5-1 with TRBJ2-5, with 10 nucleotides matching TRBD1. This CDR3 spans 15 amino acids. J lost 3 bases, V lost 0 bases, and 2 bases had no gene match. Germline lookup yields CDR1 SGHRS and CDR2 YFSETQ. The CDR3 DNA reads TGCGCCAGCAGCTTGGCCGGGACAGGGGAAGAGACCCAGTACTTC. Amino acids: CASSLAGTGEETQYF. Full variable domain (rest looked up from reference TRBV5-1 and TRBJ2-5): KAGVTQTPRYLIKTRGQQVTLSCSPISGHRSVSWYQQTPGQGLQFLFEYFSETQRNKGNFPGRFSGRQFSNSRSEMNVSTLELGDSALYLCASSLAGTGEETQYFGPGTRLLVL.

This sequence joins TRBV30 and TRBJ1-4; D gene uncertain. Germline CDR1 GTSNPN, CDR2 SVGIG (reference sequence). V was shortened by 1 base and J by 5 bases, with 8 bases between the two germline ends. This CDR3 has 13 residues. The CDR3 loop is CAWSGHGNEKLFF. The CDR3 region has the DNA TGTGCCTGGAGTGGGCACGGGAATGAAAAACTGTTTTTT. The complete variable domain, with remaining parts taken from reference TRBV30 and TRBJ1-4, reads SQTIHQWPATLVQPVGSPLSLECTVEGTSNPNLYWYRQAAGRGLQLLFYSVGIGQISSEVPQNLSASRPQDRQFILSSKKLLLSDSGFYLCAWSGHGNEKLFFGSGTQLSVL.

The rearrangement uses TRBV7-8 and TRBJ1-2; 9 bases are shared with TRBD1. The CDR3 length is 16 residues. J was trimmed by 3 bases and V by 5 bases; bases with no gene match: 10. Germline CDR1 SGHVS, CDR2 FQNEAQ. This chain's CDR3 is CASSLSRQGEDYGYTF. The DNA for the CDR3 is TGTGCCAGCAGCCTTAGTAGACAGGGGGAGGACTATGGCTACACCTTC.

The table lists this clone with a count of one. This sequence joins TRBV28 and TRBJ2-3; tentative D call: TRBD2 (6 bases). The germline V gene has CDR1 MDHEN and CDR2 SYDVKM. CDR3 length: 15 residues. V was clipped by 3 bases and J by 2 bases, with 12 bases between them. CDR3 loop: CASSFVAGSTDTQYF. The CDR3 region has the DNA TGTGCCAGCAGTTTTGTGGCGGGGTCCACAGATACGCAGTATTTT.

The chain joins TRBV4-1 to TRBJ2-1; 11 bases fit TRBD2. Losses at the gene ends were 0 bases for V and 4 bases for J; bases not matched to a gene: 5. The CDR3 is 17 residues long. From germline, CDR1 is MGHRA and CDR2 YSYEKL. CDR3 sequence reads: CASSQEGSGRGYNEQFF. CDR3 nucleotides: TGCGCCAGCAGCCAAGAAGGTAGCGGGAGGGGTTACAATGAGCAGTTCTTC.

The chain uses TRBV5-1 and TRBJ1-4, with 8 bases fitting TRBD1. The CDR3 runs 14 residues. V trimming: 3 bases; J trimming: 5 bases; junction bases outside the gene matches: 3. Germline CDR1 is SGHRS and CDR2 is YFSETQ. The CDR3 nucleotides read TGCGCCAGCAGCTCGGACAGGGCCAATGAAAAACTGTTTTTT. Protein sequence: CASSSDRANEKLFF.

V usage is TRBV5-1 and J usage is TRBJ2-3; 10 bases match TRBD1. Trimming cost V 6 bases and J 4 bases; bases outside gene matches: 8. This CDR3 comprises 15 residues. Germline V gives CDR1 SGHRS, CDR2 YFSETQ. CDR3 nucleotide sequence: TGCGCCAGCACCGCCGGGACAGGGGAGGCAGATACGCAGTATTTT. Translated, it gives CASTAGTGEADTQYF.

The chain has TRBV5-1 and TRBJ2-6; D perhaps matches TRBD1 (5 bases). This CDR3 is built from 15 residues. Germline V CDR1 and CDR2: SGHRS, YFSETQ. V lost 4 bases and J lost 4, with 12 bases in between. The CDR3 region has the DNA TGCGCCAGCAGCGCCTCAACAGGAGGGGCCAACGTCCTGACTTTC. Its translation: CASSASTGGANVLTF.

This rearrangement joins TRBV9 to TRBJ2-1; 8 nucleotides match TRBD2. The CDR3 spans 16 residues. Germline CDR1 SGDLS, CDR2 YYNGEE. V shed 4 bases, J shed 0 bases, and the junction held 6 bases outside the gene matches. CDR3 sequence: CASSSRAGGSYNEQFF. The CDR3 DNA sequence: TGTGCCAGCAGCAGCCGCGCGGGGGGCTCCTACAATGAGCAGTTCTTC.

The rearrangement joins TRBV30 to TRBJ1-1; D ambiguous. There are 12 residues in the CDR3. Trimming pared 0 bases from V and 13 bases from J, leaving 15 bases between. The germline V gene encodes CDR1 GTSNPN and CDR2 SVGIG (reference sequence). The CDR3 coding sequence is TGTGCCTGGAGTGTACGTGGAGGGTATGGTTTCTTT. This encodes CAWSVRGGYGFF.

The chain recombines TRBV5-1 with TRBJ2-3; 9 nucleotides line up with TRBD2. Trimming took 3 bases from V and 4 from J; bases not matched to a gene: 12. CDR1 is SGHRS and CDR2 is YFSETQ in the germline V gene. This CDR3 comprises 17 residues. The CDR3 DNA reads TGCGCCAGCAGCTGGAGCGGCGGCGGGGGGGCTCCAGATACGCAGTATTTT. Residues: CASSWSGGGGAPDTQYF.

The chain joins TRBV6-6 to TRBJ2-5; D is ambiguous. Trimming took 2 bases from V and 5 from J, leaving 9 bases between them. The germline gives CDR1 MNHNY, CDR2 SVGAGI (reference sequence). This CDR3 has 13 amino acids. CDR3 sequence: CASSYPSTETQYF. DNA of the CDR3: TGTGCCAGCAGTTACCCCAGTACGGAGACCCAGTACTTC.